Described below is a single T cell receptor (beta chain) sequence and its context. The data were taken from a study of blood T cell repertoires in COVID-19. This CDR3 region has 11 residues. The V gene's germline CDR1 is MNHEY and CDR2 SVGEGT. V was clipped by 4 bases and J by 15 bases, with 10 bases between them. The method was immunoSEQ multiplex PCR; TCRdb's version includes in-frame clones alone and lacks a portion of them. The table lists 200,000 to 250,000 clones, about 90% of them singletons. The sequenced sample consisted of peripheral blood. The TCR comes from a man aged 18 to 29 with active or convalescent COVID-19. This rearrangement joins TRBV6-2 or TRBV6-3 to TRBJ1-6; the D gene is possibly TRBD1 (5 bases). The CDR3 reads CASSFRGNLHF. DNA for the CDR3: TGTGCCAGCAGTTTTCGGGGGAACCTCCACTTT.